This T cell receptor beta chain was documented in a study of blood T cells in healthy people across ages. Regarding the study as a whole: The diversity estimates, figures obtained from one million T cells, were considered underestimates. Bulk PBMC profiling left naive and antigen-experienced comparisons inconclusive. Aged donors had fewer naive CD4+ cells and lower diversity than long-lived donors.

The germline CDR1 and CDR2 sequences are MNHEY and SMNVEV (reference sequence). The CDR3 runs to 13 residues. Through a sample-barcoded 5' primer and a J-beta primer mix, a second PCR was run for roughly 6 to 12 cycles. Each of the cDNA molecules was tagged by a template-switch adaptor with 12 random nucleotides. TCRdb re-called the 5' RACE reads through MiXCR, storing one row per CDR3 protein. Of some 1.5 million distinct CDR3 sequences in the sample, roughly 28% are singletons; the top ten hold roughly 8%. As to this clonotype: Its specificity is unknown. Its ends do not fully match the called genes, so a read error is possible.

Sample: blood. The gene calls are TRBV27 and TRBJ2-4, with D perhaps matching TRBD1 (5 bases). Matching the DNA end better, TRBJ2-7 makes the J call doubtful. The sequence derives from a woman younger than 45 in good health. The CDR3 DNA reads as TGCGCCAGCAGTTTTGCCAGGGTGGGCGAGCAGTACTTC. Translation gives CASSFARVGEQYF.